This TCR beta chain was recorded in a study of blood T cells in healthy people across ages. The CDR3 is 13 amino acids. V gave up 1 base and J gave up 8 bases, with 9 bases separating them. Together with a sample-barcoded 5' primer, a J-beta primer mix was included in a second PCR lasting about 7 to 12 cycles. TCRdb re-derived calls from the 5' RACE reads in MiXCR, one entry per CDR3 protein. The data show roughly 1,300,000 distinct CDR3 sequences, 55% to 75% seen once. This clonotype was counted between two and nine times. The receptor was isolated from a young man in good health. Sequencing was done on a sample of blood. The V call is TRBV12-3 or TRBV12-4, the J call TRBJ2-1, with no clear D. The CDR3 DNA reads TGTGCCAGCAGTTTAGGGGCAGGTGATGAGCAGTTCTTC. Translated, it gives CASSLGAGDEQFF.